The rows below give T cell receptor beta chains drawn from one sample of a study of blood T cells in healthy people across ages. MiXCR, applied by TCRdb to the 5' RACE reads, yields one record per CDR3 protein. The table records about 1.6 million distinct CDR3 sequences, about 35% of them present only once. Specimen: blood. The receptors come from a woman in her thirties in good health. Both conserved end residues are part of each CDR3. Fields, in order: D gene, J gene, V gene, CDR3 protein. The D gene is left open where the match is weak.

>.|TRBJ2-5|TRBV9
CASSVALSQETQYF
>.|TRBJ2-3|TRBV5-5
CASSLASRFTLHLTDTQYF
>TRBD1|TRBJ1-5|TRBV7-8
CASSRDRVFLSQHF
>.|TRBJ1-1|TRBV13
CASSLFDRTADSEAFF
>.|TRBJ2-5|TRBV7-9
CASLWAPEETQYF
>TRBD2|TRBJ2-5|TRBV20-1
CSARREGETQYF
>.|TRBJ2-3|TRBV29-1
CSSWVGGSTDTQYF
>.|TRBJ2-1|TRBV28
CASSPGGQSYNEQFF
>TRBD1|TRBJ1-4|TRBV7-9
CASSLEGGWEKLFF
>.|TRBJ2-7|TRBV28
CASSPWSWRTNQQYF
>.|TRBJ2-3|TRBV6-1
CASSEALGYTQYF
>.|TRBJ2-3|TRBV27
CASRILPLEAGTQYF
>.|TRBJ2-3|TRBV4-1
CASSQPRDTSTDTQYF
>TRBD2|TRBJ2-1|TRBV4-1
CASSKRERGEQFF
>.|TRBJ1-2|TRBV5-1
CASSPGTRTTSYGYTF
>.|TRBJ1-5|TRBV9
CASSVGAGQFANQPQHF
>.|TRBJ2-3|TRBV20-1
CSARDGTGEGTDTQYF
>TRBD1|TRBJ1-2|TRBV7-6
CASSTQGRGGYTF
>TRBD2|TRBJ2-3|TRBV6-5
CASSYSGGRYSDTQYF
>.|TRBJ2-3|TRBV27
CASSSEEGDPDTQYF
>.|TRBJ1-4|TRBV20-1
CSARVGGGEKLFF
>.|TRBJ2-3|TRBV5-4
CASSFGRGGTSTDTQYF
>TRBD1|.|TRBV28
CASSGGDRAGEQYF
>TRBD1|TRBJ1-2|TRBV3-1
CASSQVQGDGYTF
>.|TRBJ2-4|TRBV20-1
CSARDIIGEELMAKNIQYF
>.|TRBJ2-5|TRBV11-2
CASSPRASVETQYF
>TRBD1|TRBJ2-5|TRBV30
CAGYSRGQQETQYF
>.|TRBJ1-1|TRBV20-1
CSAARGKNTEAFF
>.|TRBJ2-7|TRBV29-1
CSVKGGEQYF
>.|TRBJ2-5|TRBV25-1
CASSDPGVGETQYF
>.|TRBJ2-7|TRBV5-1
CASSFGADSSSYEQYF
>TRBD2|TRBJ2-3|TRBV5-1
CASSFGPSGSETDTQYF